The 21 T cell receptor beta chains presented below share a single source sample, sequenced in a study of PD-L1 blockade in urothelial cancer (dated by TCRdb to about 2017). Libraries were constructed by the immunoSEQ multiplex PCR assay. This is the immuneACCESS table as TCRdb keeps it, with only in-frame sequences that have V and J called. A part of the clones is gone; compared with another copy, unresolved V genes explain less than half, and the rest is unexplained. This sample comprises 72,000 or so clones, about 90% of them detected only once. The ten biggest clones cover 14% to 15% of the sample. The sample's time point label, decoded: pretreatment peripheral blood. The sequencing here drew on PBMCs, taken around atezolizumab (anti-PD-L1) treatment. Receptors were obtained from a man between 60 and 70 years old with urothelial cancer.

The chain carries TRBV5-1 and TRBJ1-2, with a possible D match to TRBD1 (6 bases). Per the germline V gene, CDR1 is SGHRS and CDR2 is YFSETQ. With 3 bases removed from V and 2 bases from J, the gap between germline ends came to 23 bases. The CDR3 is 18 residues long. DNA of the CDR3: TGCGCCAGCAGCTCACAACAGGGCCGCGCCAGACAAAACTATGGCTACACCTTC. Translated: CASSSQQGRARQNYGYTF.

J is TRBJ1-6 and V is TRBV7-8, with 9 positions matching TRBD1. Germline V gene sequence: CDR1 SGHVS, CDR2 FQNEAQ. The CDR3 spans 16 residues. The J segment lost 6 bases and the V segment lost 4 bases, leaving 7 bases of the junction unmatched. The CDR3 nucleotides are TGTGCCAGCAGCTGGGGACAGGGTTGGGGTAATTCACCCCTCCACTTT. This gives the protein CASSWGQGWGNSPLHF.

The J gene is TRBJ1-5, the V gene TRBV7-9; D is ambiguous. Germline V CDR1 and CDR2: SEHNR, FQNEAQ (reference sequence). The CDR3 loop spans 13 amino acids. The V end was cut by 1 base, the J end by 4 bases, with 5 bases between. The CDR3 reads CASSLGENQPQHF. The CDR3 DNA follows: TGTGCCAGCAGCTTAGGAGAGAATCAGCCCCAGCATTTT.

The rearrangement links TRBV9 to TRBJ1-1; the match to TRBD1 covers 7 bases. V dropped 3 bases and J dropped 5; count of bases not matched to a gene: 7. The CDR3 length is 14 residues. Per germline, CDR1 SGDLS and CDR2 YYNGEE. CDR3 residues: CASSAMTGRTEAFF. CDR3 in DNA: TGTGCCAGCAGCGCCATGACAGGGCGAACTGAAGCTTTCTTT.

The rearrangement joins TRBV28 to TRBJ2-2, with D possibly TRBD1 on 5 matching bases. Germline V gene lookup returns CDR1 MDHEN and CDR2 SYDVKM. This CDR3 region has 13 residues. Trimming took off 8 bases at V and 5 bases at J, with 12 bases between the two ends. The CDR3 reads CASHDRNTGELFF. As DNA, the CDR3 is TGTGCCAGCCACGACAGAAATACCGGGGAGCTGTTTTTT.

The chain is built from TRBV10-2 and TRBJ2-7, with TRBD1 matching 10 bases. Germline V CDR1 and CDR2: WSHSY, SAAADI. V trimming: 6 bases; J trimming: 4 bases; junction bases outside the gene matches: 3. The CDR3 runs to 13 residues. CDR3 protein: CASRSGQGYEQYF. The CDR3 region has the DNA TGCGCCAGCAGGTCGGGACAGGGGTACGAGCAGTACTTC.

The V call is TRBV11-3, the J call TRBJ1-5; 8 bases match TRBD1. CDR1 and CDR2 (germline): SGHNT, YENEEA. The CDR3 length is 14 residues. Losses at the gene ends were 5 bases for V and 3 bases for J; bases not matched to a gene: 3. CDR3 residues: CASSPTGVNQPQHF. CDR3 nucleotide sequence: TGTGCCAGCAGCCCGACAGGGGTCAATCAGCCCCAGCATTTT.

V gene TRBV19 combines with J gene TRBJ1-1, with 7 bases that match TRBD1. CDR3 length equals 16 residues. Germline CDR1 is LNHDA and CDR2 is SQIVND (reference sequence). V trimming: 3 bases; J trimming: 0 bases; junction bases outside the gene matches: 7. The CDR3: CASSMGRGYMNTEAFF. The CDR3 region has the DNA TGTGCCAGTAGTATGGGCAGGGGGTATATGAACACTGAAGCTTTCTTT.

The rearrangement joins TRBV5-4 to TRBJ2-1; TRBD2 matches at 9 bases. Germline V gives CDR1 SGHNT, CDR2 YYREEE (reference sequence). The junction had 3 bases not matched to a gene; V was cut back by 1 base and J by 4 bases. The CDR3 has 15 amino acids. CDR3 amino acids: CASSLRTSAYNEQFF. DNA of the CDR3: TGTGCCAGCAGCTTGAGGACTAGCGCATACAATGAGCAGTTCTTC. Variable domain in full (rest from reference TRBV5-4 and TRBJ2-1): ETGVTQSPTHLIKTRGQQVTLRCSSQSGHNTVSWYQQALGQGPQFIFQYYREEENGRGNFPPRFSGLQFPNYSSELNVNALELDDSALYLCASSLRTSAYNEQFFGPGTRLTVL.

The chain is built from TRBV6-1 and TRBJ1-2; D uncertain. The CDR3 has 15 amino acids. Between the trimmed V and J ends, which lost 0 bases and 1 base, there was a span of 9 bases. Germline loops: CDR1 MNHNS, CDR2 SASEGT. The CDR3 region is CASSEAFPFNYGYTF. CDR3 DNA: TGTGCCAGCAGTGAAGCTTTCCCCTTTAACTATGGCTACACCTTC.

CDR3 DNA: TGTGCCAGCAGCTCGCGGACAGGGAGAAACACCATATATTTT. Translation gives CASSSRTGRNTIYF. The chain employs TRBV11-2 and TRBJ1-3; TRBD1 matches 8 bases. The length of the CDR3 is 14 residues. Germline-derived CDR1 and CDR2 are SGHAT and FQNNGV. Trimming took 4 bases from V and 5 from J; bases not matched to a gene: 4.

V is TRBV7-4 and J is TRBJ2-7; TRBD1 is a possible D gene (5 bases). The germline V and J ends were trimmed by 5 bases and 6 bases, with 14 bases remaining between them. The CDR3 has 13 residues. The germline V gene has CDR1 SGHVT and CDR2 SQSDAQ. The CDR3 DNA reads TGTGCCAGCAGCCCCCGACAGTTTTCCGAGCAGTACTTC. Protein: CASSPRQFSEQYF. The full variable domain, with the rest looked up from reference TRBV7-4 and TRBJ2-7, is GAGVSQSPRYKVAKRGRDVALRCDSISGHVTLYWYRQTLGQGSEVLTYSQSDAQRDKSGRPSGRFSAERPERSVSTLKIQRTEQGDSAVYLCASSPRQFSEQYFGPGTRLTVT.

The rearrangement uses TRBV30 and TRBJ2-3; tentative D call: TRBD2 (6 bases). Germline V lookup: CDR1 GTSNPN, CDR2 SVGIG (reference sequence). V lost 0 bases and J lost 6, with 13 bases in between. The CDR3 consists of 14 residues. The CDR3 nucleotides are TGTGCCTGGAGTGTGGGGACTTTAGCCGATACGCAGTATTTT. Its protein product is CAWSVGTLADTQYF.

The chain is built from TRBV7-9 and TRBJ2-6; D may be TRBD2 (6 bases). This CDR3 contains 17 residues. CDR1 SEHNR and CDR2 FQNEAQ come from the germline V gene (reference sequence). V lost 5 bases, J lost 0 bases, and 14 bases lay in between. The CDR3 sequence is CASSAAGRSSGANVLTF. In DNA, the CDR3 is TGTGCCAGCAGCGCCGCGGGACGTAGCTCTGGGGCCAACGTCCTGACTTTC.

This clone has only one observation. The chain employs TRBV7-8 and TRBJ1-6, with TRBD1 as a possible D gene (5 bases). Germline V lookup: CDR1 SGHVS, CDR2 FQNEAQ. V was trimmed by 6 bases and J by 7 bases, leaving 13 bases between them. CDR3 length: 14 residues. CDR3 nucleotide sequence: TGTGCCAGCAGTTCCGGGACTCAAAATTCACCCCTCCACTTT. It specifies CASSSGTQNSPLHF.

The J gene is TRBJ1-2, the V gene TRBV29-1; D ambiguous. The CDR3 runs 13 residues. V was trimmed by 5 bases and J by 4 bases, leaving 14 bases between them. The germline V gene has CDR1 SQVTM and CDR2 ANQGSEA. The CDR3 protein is CSVYGLYSYGYTF. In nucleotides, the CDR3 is TGCAGCGTTTATGGACTATACAGCTATGGCTACACCTTC.

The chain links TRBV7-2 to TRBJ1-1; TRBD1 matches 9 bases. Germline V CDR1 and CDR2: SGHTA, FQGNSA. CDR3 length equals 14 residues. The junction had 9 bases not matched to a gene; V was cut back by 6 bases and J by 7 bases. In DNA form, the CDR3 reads TGTGCCAGCAGGACGGGACAGGGAGGAGTTGAAGCTTTCTTT. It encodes CASRTGQGGVEAFF.

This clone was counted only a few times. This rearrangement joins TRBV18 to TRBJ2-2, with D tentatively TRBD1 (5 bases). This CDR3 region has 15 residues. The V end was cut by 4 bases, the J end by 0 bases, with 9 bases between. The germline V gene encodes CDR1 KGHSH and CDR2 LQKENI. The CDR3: CASSQQGANTGELFF. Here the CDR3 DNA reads TGTGCCAGCTCACAGCAGGGCGCGAACACCGGGGAGCTGTTTTTT. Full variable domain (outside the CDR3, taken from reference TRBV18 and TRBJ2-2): NAGVMQNPRHLVRRRGQEARLRCSPMKGHSHVYWYRQLPEEGLKFMVYLQKENIIDESGMPKERFSAEFPKEGPSILRIQQVVRGDSAAYFCASSQQGANTGELFFGEGSRLTVL.

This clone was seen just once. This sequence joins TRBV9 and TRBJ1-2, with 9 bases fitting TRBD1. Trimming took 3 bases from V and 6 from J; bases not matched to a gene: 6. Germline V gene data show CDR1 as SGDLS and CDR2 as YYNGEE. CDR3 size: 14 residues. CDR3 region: CASSASQGADGYTF. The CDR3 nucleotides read TGTGCCAGCAGCGCCTCACAGGGGGCAGATGGCTACACCTTC. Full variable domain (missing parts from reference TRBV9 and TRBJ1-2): DSGVTQTPKHLITATGQRVTLRCSPRSGDLSVYWYQQSLDQGLQFLIQYYNGEERAKGNILERFSAQQFPDLHSELNLSSLELGDSALYFCASSASQGADGYTFGSGTRLTVV.

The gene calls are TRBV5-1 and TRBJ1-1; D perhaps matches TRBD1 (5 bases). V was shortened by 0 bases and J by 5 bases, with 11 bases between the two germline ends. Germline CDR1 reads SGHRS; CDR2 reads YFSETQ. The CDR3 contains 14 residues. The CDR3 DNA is TGCGCCAGCAGCTTGGTTAGGGGATTGACTGAAGCTTTCTTT. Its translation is CASSLVRGLTEAFF.

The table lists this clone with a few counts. The DNA of the CDR3 is TGTGCCAGCAGCTGGACAGGCTACGAGCAGTACTTC. This translates into CASSWTGYEQYF. The chain employs TRBV7-2 and TRBJ2-7, with 7 bases that match TRBD1. CDR1 is SGHTA, CDR2 FQGNSA, per germline. CDR3 length equals 12 residues. Losses at the gene ends were 4 bases for V and 3 bases for J; bases not matched to a gene: 0.